This T cell receptor beta chain was identified in a study of identical twins listed by TCRdb under 2016. General notes on the study: TCR alpha and beta repertoires from monozygotic twins, unrelated adults of various ages and cord blood were deep-sequenced to test whether fetal clonotypes persist. To rule out contamination, replicate twin experiments were performed at different times with different library preparation protocols. Broader findings and caveats from the paper: Because the same donors could not be followed over many years, the conclusions relied on cross-sectional statistical analysis. In monozygotic twins, out-of-frame TCR alpha sharing was systematically underestimated by recombination models, although the models agreed with sharing between unrelated individuals. Abundant cord blood beta clonotypes carried fewer insertions; young adult naive repertoires showed a weaker similar trend, while memory repertoires showed none. Invariant T cells such as MAIT and iNKT could partly confound zero-insertion analyses, although diverse VJ usage argued against such confounding for most clonotypes. Out-of-frame TCR alpha sequences shared between twins showed an excess of low generation-probability sequences compared with coincidental sharing between unrelated individuals. A weaker excess of twin sharing was found in beta out-of-frame sequences because the signal-to-noise ratio was lowered by fewer shared sequences.

The CDR3 holds 17 amino acids from the cysteine to the phenylalanine. Only the CDR3 portion is preserved as DNA: 51 bases, with reading frame beginning at the first base. V lost 2 bases and J lost 0 bases, and the count of bases not matched to a germline gene is 3. For CDR1 and CDR2, the germline V gene lists MDHEN and SYDVKM. In this sample, this clonotype turned up a few times. Its recognized antigen is unknown. No per-base quality is available; no much larger clone lies one base away. Every donor was a healthy Caucasian. Preparation of the library involved 5' RACE. Sequencing instrument: Illumina HiSeq 2000. Template switching introduced a universal primer binding site; the final cDNA contained a unique molecular identifier, enabling accurate counting of TCR cDNA molecules. First-strand cDNA for TCR alpha and beta chains was synthesized from specific primers in the conserved constant-segment region. To control for contamination, each cDNA library was double barcoded with a SMART-Mk sample barcode plus Illumina barcodes. Two successive PCR steps introduced TruSeq adapter sequences along with Illumina sample barcodes. The Illumina HiSeq platform was used with custom primers to sequence TCR alpha and beta cDNA libraries. The original methods were these. Unique molecular identifiers were extracted from raw reads with MiGEC, and CDR3 positions were determined with MiXCR. Recombination models were inferred per individual with the repgenHMM and IGoR tools using an EM algorithm. The tcR package in R was used for shared clonotype analysis, with sharing normalized by the product of cloneset sizes. To study raw recombination free of thymic and clonal selection effects, out-of-frame nonproductive sequences were analyzed. TCRdb cleaned the public reads at Q25 with fastp, built clones with MiXCR and kept in-frame beta chains. Rows are unified per CDR3 protein, each entry keeping the most common DNA and genes. Clone size and V and J calls follow TCRdb, not the original study. Present in this sample are some 1,600,000 distinct CDR3 sequences, about 30% of which were seen just once. The ten largest account for more than 0.25% of the sample.

The sample taken for sequencing was cord blood. This clonotype was obtained from a newborn girl in good health. The rearrangement joined TRBV28 to TRBJ2-4; a stretch of 11 junction bases matches TRBD2. The sequenced DNA: TGTGCCAGCAGTTTAGCGGGACTAGCGGTAGCCAAAAACATTCAGTACTTC. Translated, this is CASSLAGLAVAKNIQYF.